A selection of T cell receptor beta chains follows, all from one sample in a study of neurological immune-mediated disorders. MiXCR, run by TCRdb on the 5' RACE reads, gives a single entry per CDR3 protein. Here the sample spans approximately 23,000 distinct CDR3 sequences, roughly 13% being singletons. Sequences were obtained from CD4+ T cells from blood. The receptors were sampled from a female donor with HTLV-1-associated myelopathy (HAM/TSP). Both conserved end residues are part of each CDR3. Fields, in order: D gene, J gene, clone size, V gene, CDR3 DNA, CDR3 protein. The D gene is left open where the match is weak. The size entry is marked missing in some rows and otherwise reads once, few, many or a size class.

>.|TRBJ2-6|many|TRBV7-3
TGTGCCAGCAGCTTAACCTCTGGGGCCAACGTCCTGACTTTC
CASSLTSGANVLTF
>.|TRBJ2-7|many|TRBV5-8
TGTGCCAGCAGCTTGCTAGGGGACTCCTACGAGCAGTACTTC
CASSLLGDSYEQYF
>TRBD2|TRBJ2-1|many|TRBV6-1
TGTGCCAGCTCTTTAGCGGGGGGCTTCAATGAGCAGTTCTTC
CASSLAGGFNEQFF
>.|TRBJ2-3|many|TRBV24-1
TGTGCCACCAGTGATTCGAGAGCGGTTCCTGGGATAGATACGCAGTATTTT
CATSDSRAVPGIDTQYF
>.|TRBJ2-1|once|TRBV20-1
TGCAGTGCCCTAGGGGGGGCCTCCTACAATGAGCAGTTCTTC
CSALGGASYNEQFF
>.|TRBJ1-3|many|TRBV7-9
TGTGCCAGCAGCTTACAGGGAAGTGAAAACACCATATATTTT
CASSLQGSENTIYF
>.|TRBJ2-7|.|TRBV4-3
TGCGCCAGCAGAGACGTCTCAAGCTCCTACGAGCAGTACTTC
CASRDVSSSYEQYF
>.|TRBJ2-5|many|TRBV20-1
TGCAGTGCTATGTCAAAGCTAGAAAAAGAGACCCAGTACTTC
CSAMSKLEKETQYF
>TRBD1|TRBJ2-2|.|TRBV19
TGTGCCAGTAGTTTGACAGGGGGGACCGGGGAGCTGTTTTTT
CASSLTGGTGELFF
>.|TRBJ1-2|many|TRBV9
TGTGCCAGCAGCGTAGGGGGGTCTGCTAACTATGGCTACACCTTC
CASSVGGSANYGYTF
>TRBD1|TRBJ2-5|many|TRBV5-5
TGTGCCAGCAGCTTGGGACAGGGTGAAGCGGAGACCCAGTACTTC
CASSLGQGEAETQYF
>.|TRBJ1-5|many|TRBV15
TGTGCCACCAGCAGAGACCTGGGCCAGCCCCAGCATTTT
CATSRDLGQPQHF
>.|TRBJ2-1|many|TRBV5-1
TGCGCCAGCAGCGGAGCGGGCTCCTACAATGAGCAGTTCTTC
CASSGAGSYNEQFF
>.|TRBJ1-6|many|TRBV10-3
TGTGCCATCAGTGAGGCCTCCTATAATTCACCCCTCCACTTT
CAISEASYNSPLHF
>.|TRBJ2-5|many|TRBV5-1
TGCGCCAGCAGCTTGGAGGCAGCGAGAGAGACCCAGTACTTC
CASSLEAARETQYF
>TRBD1|TRBJ2-5|many|TRBV7-3
TGTGCCAGCAGCTTATCCGGTTCAGGGGGCGACCAAGAGACCCAGTACTTC
CASSLSGSGGDQETQYF
>TRBD1|TRBJ1-2|many|TRBV6-1
TGTGCCAGCTCCGGACAGGTTAGCTACACCTTC
CASSGQVSYTF
>.|TRBJ1-1|many|TRBV5-1
TGCGCCAGCAGCTTGGTTCCGGGGGGGCACACTGAAGCTTTCTTT
CASSLVPGGHTEAFF
>TRBD1|TRBJ1-1|many|TRBV6-6
TGTGCCAGCAGTTACGGGGGACAGGTTGAAGCTTTCTTT
CASSYGGQVEAFF
>.|TRBJ2-7|many|TRBV20-1
TGCAGTGCTGGACGGGACCGAGAGCAGTACTTC
CSAGRDREQYF
>.|TRBJ2-1|many|TRBV7-2
TGTGCCAGCAGCTTGGGGATGAGCTCCTACAATGAGCAGTTCTTC
CASSLGMSSYNEQFF
>TRBD2|TRBJ2-1|.|TRBV20-1
TGCAGTGCTAGTAGTGTGCAGCGGGGGGGCAGTGAGCAGCTCTTC
CSASSVQRGGSEQLF
>.|TRBJ2-1|many|TRBV24-1
TGTGCCACCAGTGATTTAGGCGCCGGATCCTACAATGAGCAGTTCTTC
CATSDLGAGSYNEQFF
>.|TRBJ1-6|.|TRBV7-2
TGTGCCAGCAGCCCTCAAGGGGCGATTTTCTATAATTCACCCCTCCACTTT
CASSPQGAIFYNSPLHF
>TRBD1|TRBJ2-1|many|TRBV29-1
TGCAGCGTTCACCCTGCCGGGACAGCCTACAATGAGCAGTTCTTC
CSVHPAGTAYNEQFF
>.|TRBJ1-5|.|TRBV6-6
TGTGCCAACAACCTCCAGGGCGGTAATCAGCCCCAGCATTTT
CANNLQGGNQPQHF
>.|TRBJ2-2|many|TRBV3-1
TGTGCCAGCAGCCAAGATCGACCGGAGCTGTTTTTT
CASSQDRPELFF
>.|TRBJ1-1|many|TRBV11-3
TGTGCCAGCAGTAATTGGGCCGGTACTGAAGCTTTCTTT
CASSNWAGTEAFF